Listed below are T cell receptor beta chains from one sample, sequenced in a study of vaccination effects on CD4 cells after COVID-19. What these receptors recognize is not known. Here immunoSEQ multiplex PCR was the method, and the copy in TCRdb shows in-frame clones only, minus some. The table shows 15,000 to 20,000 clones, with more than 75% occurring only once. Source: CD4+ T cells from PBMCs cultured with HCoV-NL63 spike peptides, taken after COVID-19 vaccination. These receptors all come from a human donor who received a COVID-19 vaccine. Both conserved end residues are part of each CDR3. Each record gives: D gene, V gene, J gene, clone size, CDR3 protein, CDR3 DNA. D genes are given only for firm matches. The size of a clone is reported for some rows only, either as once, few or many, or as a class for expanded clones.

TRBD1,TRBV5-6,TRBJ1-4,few,CASSLGQGAGKLFF,TGTGCCAGCAGCTTGGGACAGGGGGCTGGAAAACTGTTTTTT
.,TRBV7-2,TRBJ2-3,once,CASSPRGMRVGVDTQYF,TGTGCCAGCAGCCCGAGAGGGATGCGGGTGGGGGTGGATACGCAGTATTTT
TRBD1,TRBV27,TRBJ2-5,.,CASSPRTGVAWTQYF,TGTGCCAGCAGTCCCCGGACAGGGGTAGCGTGGACCCAGTACTTC
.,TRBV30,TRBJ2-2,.,CAWRDRRGGTGELFF,TGTGCCTGGAGAGACAGGCGAGGTGGCACCGGGGAGCTGTTTTTT
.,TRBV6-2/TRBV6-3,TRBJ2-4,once,CASSLGRGIQYF,TGTGCCAGCAGTTTAGGTCGCGGCATTCAGTACTTC
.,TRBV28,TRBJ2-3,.,CASSTPFAAQSDTQYF,TGTGCCAGCAGTACCCCCTTCGCGGCGCAATCAGATACGCAGTATTTT
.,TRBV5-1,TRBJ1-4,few,CASSSGTREKLFF,TGCGCCAGCAGCTCCGGGACTAGGGAAAAACTGTTTTTT
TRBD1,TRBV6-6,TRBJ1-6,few,CASSPGQGEVSSYNSPLHF,TGTGCCAGCAGTCCGGGACAGGGGGAGGTCAGCTCCTATAATTCACCCCTCCACTTT
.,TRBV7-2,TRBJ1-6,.,CASSSPDRTGSPLHF,TGTGCCAGCAGCTCTCCTGACAGGACGGGATCACCCCTCCACTTT
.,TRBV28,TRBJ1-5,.,CASSFSGVYSNQPQHF,TGTGCCAGCAGTTTCTCAGGGGTTTATAGCAATCAGCCCCAGCATTTT
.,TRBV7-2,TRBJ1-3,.,CASKYSGSGNTIYF,TGTGCCAGCAAATACTCAGGATCTGGAAACACCATATATTTT
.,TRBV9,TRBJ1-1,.,CASSPPDLVRGTEAFF,TGTGCCAGCAGCCCCCCAGACCTGGTTCGTGGAACTGAAGCTTTCTTT
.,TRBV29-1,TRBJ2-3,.,CSVATRPDTQYF,TGCAGCGTTGCAACCCGGCCAGATACGCAGTATTTT